The entry that follows covers one T cell receptor beta chain sequence. This sample stems from a study of technical replicates of blood from four donors. The data were produced by immunoSEQ multiplex PCR, yet TCRdb's version contains in-frame clones alone and is incomplete. The profile shows about 75,000 clones, about 90% of them singletons. CDR3 length: 12 amino acids. Germline V lookup: CDR1 SEHNR, CDR2 FQNEAQ (reference sequence). The V gene end was trimmed by 10 bases and the J gene end by 4 bases; junction bases not matched to a gene: 3. Sequencing input: T cells isolated from PBMCs. The clonotype originates from a human donor in good health. This chain uses TRBV7-9 with TRBJ1-4, with 7 bases aligning to TRBD1. In DNA, the CDR3 is TGTGCCACGGGACAGATTAATGAAAAACTGTTTTTT. It is translated as CATGQINEKLFF.